This T cell receptor (beta chain) was retrieved from a study of blood T cell repertoires in COVID-19. About the research overall: Sites across the United States, Italy and Spain contributed samples from acute and convalescent COVID-19. The analysed material was cDNA or gDNA that came from T cells, B-cell-depleted T cells, or PBMCs.

Source study methods: Nucleated cell counts were estimated from reference gene primer amplification. Method: immunoSEQ multiplex PCR; TCRdb's copy keeps in-frame clones and lacks some. V and J calls and clone size are as listed in that table; D and trimming were resolved from the DNA. The sample shows roughly 300,000 clones, about 83% of them seen only once. J gave up 2 bases and V 3 bases, and 4 bases lay outside the gene matches. The CDR3 extends over 15 amino acids. Germline loops: CDR1 LNHDA, CDR2 SQIVND (reference sequence). The chain joins TRBV19 to TRBJ2-7; 10 positions match TRBD1. The sequenced sample consisted of peripheral blood. The clonotype comes from a woman aged 45-65 years with acute or convalescent COVID-19. For the CDR3, the DNA is TGTGCCAGTAGTATCCGGACAGGGGGAACCTACGAGCAGTACTTC. This gives the protein CASSIRTGGTYEQYF.